This TCR beta chain stems from a study of blood T cell repertoires in COVID-19. Study overall: The United States, Italy and Spain were the sources of the acute and convalescent COVID-19 samples.

Donors in Cohort 3 counted as recovered after two negative PCRs, clearance, or symptom resolution. V was cut by 4 bases and J by 4 bases, with 13 bases left in between. The CDR3 runs to 14 residues. CDR1 and CDR2 (germline): SNHLY, FYNNEI. Produced via immunoSEQ multiplex PCR; TCRdb's table is partial and in-frame only. The table lists 150,000 to 200,000 clones, approximately 83% of them singletons. This rearrangement joins TRBV2 to TRBJ1-1; D gene uncertain. The TCR sequence derives from a woman aged 60-75 years who had recovered from COVID-19. The sequencing input was PBMCs or T cells enriched from blood (not recorded which). The CDR3 sequence is CASSGQTVSTEAFF. The DNA for the CDR3 is TGTGCCAGCAGTGGTCAAACAGTATCCACTGAAGCTTTCTTT.